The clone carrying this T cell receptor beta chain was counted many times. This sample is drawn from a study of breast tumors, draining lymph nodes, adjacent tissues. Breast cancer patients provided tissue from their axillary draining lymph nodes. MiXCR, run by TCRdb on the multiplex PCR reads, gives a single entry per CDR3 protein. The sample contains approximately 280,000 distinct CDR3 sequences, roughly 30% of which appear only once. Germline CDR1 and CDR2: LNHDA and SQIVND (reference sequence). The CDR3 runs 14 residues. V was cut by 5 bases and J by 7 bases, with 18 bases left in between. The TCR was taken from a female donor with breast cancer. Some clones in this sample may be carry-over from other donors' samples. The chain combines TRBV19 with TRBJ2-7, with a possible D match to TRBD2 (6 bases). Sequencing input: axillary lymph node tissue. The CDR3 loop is CASSGTGAAGEQYF. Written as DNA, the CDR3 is TGTGCCAGTAGTGGAACGGGAGCAGCGGGTGAGCAGTACTTC.